The sequence of this TCR beta chain was determined in a study of T cell repertoires in cytomegalovirus infection. Study-wide context: TCR beta signatures that were public indicated CMV infection and matching HLA type.

MiXCR, run by TCRdb on the reads, gives a single entry per CDR3 protein. Of about 740,000 distinct CDR3 sequences in the sample, 35% were seen once. Note on this clonotype: One junction end does not reproduce the germline sequence, and a read error may be involved.

CDR1 and CDR2 from the germline V gene are LGHNA and YNFKEQ. The CDR3 extends over 15 amino acids. The sequence came from a human donor in good health (CMV status not recorded). Some clones in this sample may be carry-over from other donors' samples. The V gene is TRBV4-2, the J gene TRBJ1-1; D may be TRBD1 (5 bases). Sequenced input: PBMCs. The CDR3 region has the DNA TGTGCCAGCAGCCAAGAGGGGGGGGTCGGCACTGCAGCTTTCTTT. Protein product: CASSQEGGVGTAAFF.